This T cell receptor beta chain originates from a study of cytomegalovirus exposure and HLA in healthy donors. Study-wide points: Among the sequence variants, a highly shared cluster was likely an artifact of sequencing.

This PCR relied on a set of 60 Vbeta primers and 13 Jbeta primers. Assay used: immunoSEQ multiplex PCR; TCRdb lists only in-frame clones, some missing. The profile shows some 240,000 clones, around nine tenths of them singletons. Samples came from healthy bone marrow donors. As to this clone: Its antigen is unidentified.

Germline values: CDR1 SGHTS, CDR2 YDEGEE. V was trimmed by 5 bases and J by 8 bases, leaving 13 bases between them. This CDR3 is 12 amino acids long. This chain uses TRBV5-8 with TRBJ1-2, with no clear D. The source material was PBMCs. This TCR derives from a girl aged 2 to 9 in good health and CMV-seronegative. CDR3 sequence reads: CASSYSHSGYTF. For the CDR3, the DNA is TGTGCCAGCAGTTATTCGCACTCCGGCTACACCTTC.